The 5 T cell receptor beta chains below come from one sample, sequenced in a study of low-dose radiotherapy and immunotherapy resistance in tumors. The time point: after trial treatment. As for treatment: LDRT plus nivolumab, ipilimumab, low-dose cyclophosphamide and aspirin (RACIN trial). Alpha- and beta-chain coverage of first-strand cDNA came from TRAV- and TRBV-specific primers. Amplification, which lasted 20 PCR cycles, used a constant-region primer and V-primer adapter to amplify TCRs. Using its own MiXCR run on the reads, TCRdb lists one record per CDR3 protein. This table holds about 30,000 distinct CDR3 sequences, 49% found once. The input for sequencing was PBMCs, taken after low-dose radiotherapy plus immunotherapy. Every receptor here comes from a male donor with gallbladder cancer.

This clonotype was seen at least ten times. This chain connects TRBV11-3 to TRBJ2-1, with D possibly being TRBD2 (5 bases). The V gene lost 1 base and the J gene lost 4 bases, with 11 bases spanning the gap. CDR1 is SGHNT and CDR2 is YENEEA in the germline V gene. The CDR3 extends over 15 amino acids. The CDR3 loop is CASSLGSDAYNEQFF. The CDR3 DNA reads TGTGCCAGCAGCTTAGGTAGCGATGCTTACAATGAGCAGTTCTTC.

The chain couples TRBV4-2 to TRBJ2-7; D is possibly TRBD2 (6 bases). Trimming removed 0 bases from V and 3 bases from J, with 15 bases in between. Germline loops: CDR1 LGHNA, CDR2 YNFKEQ. The CDR3 has 16 amino acids. The DNA for the CDR3 is TGTGCCAGCAGCCAAGATCGGTACGGGGGAGACTACGAGCAGTACTTC. Protein: CASSQDRYGGDYEQYF.

The chain carries TRBV24-1 and TRBJ2-3; D unclear. Trimming took off 4 bases at V and 8 bases at J, with 6 bases between the two ends. Germline V gene sequence: CDR1 KGHDR, CDR2 SFDVKD. This CDR3 has 11 residues. The CDR3 nucleotides read TGTGCCACCAGTGACCCGCGTACGCAGTATTTT. Protein product: CATSDPRTQYF.

V gene TRBV7-2 combines with J gene TRBJ2-7; D is tentatively TRBD1 or TRBD2 (6 bases each). The CDR3 spans 19 residues. Trimming shortened V by 0 bases and J by 2 bases, and 23 bases separated the two germline ends. Germline lookup yields CDR1 SGHTA and CDR2 FQGNSA. CDR3 DNA: TGTGCCAGCAGCTTAGCGCCGGGGGCTGGAGGGGGTCTACCCTACGAGCAGTACTTC. Residues: CASSLAPGAGGGLPYEQYF.

This clonotype has ten or more counts. The genes are TRBV7-9 and TRBJ2-3; no reliable D call. The V end was cut by 4 bases, the J end by 2 bases, with 7 bases between. Per germline, CDR1 SEHNR and CDR2 FQNEAQ (reference sequence). The length of the CDR3 is 13 residues. CDR3 nucleotide sequence: TGTGCCAGCAGCTGGGCGTCCACAGATACGCAGTATTTT. It yields the protein CASSWASTDTQYF.